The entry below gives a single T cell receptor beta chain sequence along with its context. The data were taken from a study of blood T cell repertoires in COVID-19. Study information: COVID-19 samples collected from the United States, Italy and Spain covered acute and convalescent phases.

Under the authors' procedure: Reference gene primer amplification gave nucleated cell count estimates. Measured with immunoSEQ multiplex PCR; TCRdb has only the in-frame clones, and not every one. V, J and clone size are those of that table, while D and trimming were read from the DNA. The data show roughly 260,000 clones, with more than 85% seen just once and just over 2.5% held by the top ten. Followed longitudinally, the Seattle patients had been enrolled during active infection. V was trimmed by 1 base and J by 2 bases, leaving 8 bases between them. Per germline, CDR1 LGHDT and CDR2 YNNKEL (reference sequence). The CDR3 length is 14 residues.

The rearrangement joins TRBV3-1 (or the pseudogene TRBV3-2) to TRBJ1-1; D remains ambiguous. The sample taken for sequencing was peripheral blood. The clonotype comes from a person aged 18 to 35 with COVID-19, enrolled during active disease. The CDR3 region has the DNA TGTGCCAGCAGCCAAGCTGCAGGAAACACTGAAGCTTTCTTT. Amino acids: CASSQAAGNTEAFF.